This T cell receptor beta chain was recorded in a study of cytotoxic CD8 clonotypes in ibrutinib-treated CLL. General study points: Age-matched healthy donor levels were exceeded by baseline clonality, which tracked circulating CD8+ T-cell counts. Clonality showed a rise at ibrutinib response that reversed toward baseline at progression.

The planned depth of sequencing spanned 1 in 200,000 to 1 in 1 million T cells. Some clones are missing from TCRdb's copy, which holds only in-frame ones; the method was immunoSEQ multiplex PCR. Altogether about 130,000 clones are present, approximately 85% being singletons, with the ten largest covering around 2.1%. As concerns this clone: No antigen is known for it.

PBMCs that had been cryopreserved were the source of about 2 micrograms of genomic DNA for TCR beta libraries. The CDR3 spans 15 residues. The germline CDR1 and CDR2 sequences are SEHNR and FQNEAQ (reference sequence). The germline V and J ends were trimmed by 0 bases and 5 bases, with 13 bases remaining between them. The origin of this receptor is a human donor with chronic lymphocytic leukemia. The material was PBMCs, obtained after 24 months of ibrutinib treatment. The chain employs TRBV7-9 and TRBJ2-5; a weak D match, TRBD1 (6 bases). The CDR3 region has the DNA TGTGCCAGCAGCTTAGCGTTGTGGGGGCGGGAGACCCAGTACTTC. It codes for CASSLALWGRETQYF.